This T cell receptor beta chain is from a study of T cell responses to AZD1222 COVID-19 vaccine (TCRdb year 2021). For the wider study: TCR sequencing covered 233 trial participants: 207 given two doses of AZD1222 and about 26 given two doses of MenACWY control vaccine. Trial participants were enrolled by age into subgroups of 18-55, 56-69 and 70-plus years, and about 150, 27 and 61 TCR-sequenced participants, respectively, were included in these subgroups. The study at large found these results: Spike-specific TCR breadth and depth rose significantly after two AZD1222 doses compared with day 0 and with MenACWY recipients. Reportedly, close to half of the unique spike-specific TCRs recognized epitopes lying outside the regions that are mutated in the B.1.351 and B.1.1.7 variants. In the small 56-69-year group, the increase in depth fell short of significance, most likely because of low power. Conclusions about previously exposed vaccinees are limited because only six or seven AZD1222 recipients were SARS-CoV-2 seropositive at baseline. Participants were mostly white British, with more females than males. The authors suggested clonal diversity may have been underestimated. CD4 TCRs associated with the vaccine covered the entire spike protein, and the dominant responses were in regions 160-218 and 743-854. Because no samples from the day 14 peak response were available, repertoires could be characterized only after the peak T cell response.

The intended sense of this specimen's time point label: about 28 days (+/-7) after the second vaccine dose. AZD1222 recipients whose second dose came at about 4 weeks and those whose second dose came at about 12 weeks were combined into one group, since spike-specific TCR depth and breadth did not differ between the two schedules. Samples from vaccinated people were obtained from the UK trials COV001 and COV002, which included a single-blind randomized controlled phase 2/3 trial of AZD1222 (ChAdOx1 nCoV-19) in healthy adults. For TCRbeta chain sequencing, PBMC samples were collected from trial participants at day 0 and at day 28 after the second dose. Notes on this clone: The antigen it recognizes is unknown. Per-base quality was not reported, and no clone a single base away is much larger than it.

The CDR3 regions of human TCRbeta chains were subjected to immunosequencing. Under the source paper's analysis protocol: TCRs in the repertoires were compared against a reference library of SARS-CoV-2-specific TCRs that had been generated with the MIRA antigen-specificity platform. Breadth meant the fraction of unique TCRs that were SARS-CoV-2-associated, whereas depth meant the fraction of total T cells that were SARS-CoV-2-associated. Using the MIRA data, each spike-specific TCR was mapped to the spike region that the TCR reacts to and placed in a CD4 or CD8 class. Log10-transformed breadth and depth values were compared by one-way ANOVA with Sidak's multiple comparisons tests. Not all clones reach the TCRdb copy of this immuneACCESS table, which keeps in-frame sequences only. Checked studies attribute under half of the gap to unresolved V genes and leave the rest unexplained. That table is the source of V, J and clone size, and D and trimming were worked out from the DNA. The sample has around 150,000 clones on record, more than 85% of them singletons. The leading ten clones occupy roughly 3.6% of the sample.

The germline V and J ends show losses of 2 bases and 1 base respectively, and no gene match explains 0 bases of the junction. Per the germline V gene, SGDLS is the CDR1 and YYNGEE is the CDR2. Its CDR3 holds 14 amino acids, cysteine through phenylalanine. CDR3 DNA only is kept here, 42 bases in frame from base 1. The sequence is built from TRBV9 and TRBJ1-1; TRBD1 agrees with 9 junctional bases. The sample was peripheral blood, taken 28 days after the second AZD1222 dose. This receptor was identified in an adult who received the AZD1222 COVID-19 vaccine. At the DNA level, the sequence is TGTGCCAGCAGCGTGGGACAGGGGAACACTGAAGCTTTCTTT. Its protein reads: CASSVGQGNTEAFF.